The clone carrying this T cell receptor beta chain has a count of ten or more. This record comes from a study of T-cell memory formation after mild COVID-19. TCRdb analysed the 5' RACE reads with MiXCR anew, one entry per CDR3 protein. The sample shows about 560,000 distinct CDR3 sequences, 20% to 25% of them seen only once. Germline V gene data show CDR1 as SGDLS and CDR2 as YYNGEE. J was trimmed by 3 bases and V by 0 bases; bases with no gene match: 2. The CDR3 is 14 residues long. The TCR sequence derives from an adult woman who had mild COVID-19 (a few samples of this study predate the infection). Cell type and time point are not known. The gene calls are TRBV9 and TRBJ2-7; 8 bases fit TRBD2. Sequenced input: PBMCs or a T cell subset sorted from them (not recorded which). DNA of the CDR3: TGTGCCAGCAGCGTAGGTACTAGCGGCTACGAGCAGTACTTC. Translating gives CASSVGTSGYEQYF. The full variable domain, rest sourced from reference TRBV9 and TRBJ2-7, is DSGVTQTPKHLITATGQRVTLRCSPRSGDLSVYWYQQSLDQGLQFLIQYYNGEERAKGNILERFSAQQFPDLHSELNLSSLELGDSALYFCASSVGTSGYEQYFGPGTRLTVT.